A selection of T cell receptor beta chains follows, all from one sample in a study of shared clonotypes between healthy human individuals. Sequencing was performed with immunoSEQ multiplex PCR; in TCRdb, only in-frame clones are kept and a portion is missing. Seen here are 500,000 to 650,000 clones, about 80% observed once, and the top ten hold around 11%. The sample consisted of PBMCs. The source is a woman in her forties in good health. Some clones in this sample may be carry-over from other donors' samples. Each CDR3 is given with its conserved first and last residue. The order of the fields is clone size, V gene, D gene, J gene, CDR3 protein, CDR3 DNA. A D gene is named only where the DNA matches it firmly. Some rows have no size entry. The others give once, few or many, or a class for an expanded clone.

>.|TRBV11-2|.|TRBJ2-1
CASSLLGVYNEQFF
TGTGCCAGCAGCTTATTGGGGGTATACAATGAGCAGTTCTTC
>.|TRBV5-6|TRBD1|TRBJ2-7
CASSPLQGAGEQYF
TGTGCCAGCAGCCCCCTGCAGGGGGCGGGCGAGCAGTACTTC
>few|TRBV6-5|.|TRBJ2-4
CASTQSHDKNIQYF
TGTGCCAGCACCCAAAGTCACGACAAAAACATTCAGTACTTC
>many|TRBV2|.|TRBJ2-5
CASMYQETQYF
TGTGCCAGCATGTACCAAGAGACCCAGTACTTC
>.|TRBV30|.|TRBJ2-1
CAWSRMRGVNEQFF
TGTGCCTGGAGTAGGATGAGGGGGGTGAATGAGCAGTTCTTC
>once|TRBV10-3|.|TRBJ1-1
CAIRRIQGTNTEAFF
TGTGCCATCAGGAGAATACAGGGAACAAACACTGAAGCTTTCTTT
>.|TRBV6-6|.|TRBJ2-7
CASSYYGGYEQYF
TGTGCCAGCAGTTATTACGGGGGCTACGAGCAGTACTTC
>.|TRBV27|.|TRBJ2-3
CASTLRGHGSPTDTQYF
TGTGCCAGCACCCTTCGCGGCCATGGGAGTCCCACAGATACGCAGTATTTT
>.|TRBV29-1|.|TRBJ1-1
CSAGQTNTEAFF
TGCAGCGCAGGACAAACGAACACTGAAGCTTTCTTT
>.|TRBV11-3|TRBD2|TRBJ2-7
CASSSTSGSSYEQYF
TGTGCCAGCAGCTCCACTAGCGGTAGTTCCTACGAGCAGTACTTC
>.|TRBV27|.|TRBJ2-1
CASSSVGGPQFF
TGTGCCAGCAGTTCCGTCGGGGGGCCGCAGTTCTTC
>once|TRBV5-1|TRBD1|TRBJ2-7
CASSFLPVGQGTYEQYF
TGCGCCAGCAGCTTCCTCCCGGTGGGACAGGGTACCTACGAGCAGTACTTC
>.|TRBV18|TRBD2|TRBJ2-3
CASSPTSGMLADTQYF
TGTGCCAGCTCACCAACTAGCGGGATGCTTGCAGATACGCAGTATTTT
>.|TRBV6-8|.|TRBJ2-5
CASSPEQYF
TGTGCCAGCAGCCCTGAGCAGTACTTC
>.|TRBV5-4|.|TRBJ1-4
CASSLVGTNEKLFF
TGTGCCAGCAGCTTGGTGGGAACTAATGAAAAACTGTTTTTT
>few|TRBV7-7|.|TRBJ2-2
CASSPDRTNTGELFF
TGTGCCAGCAGCCCAGACAGGACGAACACCGGGGAGCTGTTTTTT
>.|TRBV7-6|TRBD2|TRBJ2-1
CASSAGAGGSTMRQFF
TGTGCCAGCAGCGCTGGGGCGGGGGGGAGTACAATGAGGCAGTTCTTC
>once|TRBV10-2|.|TRBJ2-1
CASNGGVPSNEQFF
TGCGCCAGTAACGGCGGAGTACCTTCCAATGAGCAGTTCTTC
>.|TRBV11-2|.|TRBJ1-2
CASSLVPGYYGYTF
TGTGCCAGCAGCTTAGTTCCAGGTTACTATGGCTACACCTTC
>once|TRBV27|TRBD1|TRBJ2-2
CASSLHGQGAGELFF
TGTGCCAGCAGTTTGCACGGACAGGGGGCCGGGGAGCTGTTTTTT
>.|TRBV5-5|.|TRBJ2-6
CASSLDQGVSGANVLTF
TGTGCCAGCAGCTTGGACCAGGGAGTCTCTGGGGCCAACGTCCTGACTTTC
>.|TRBV5-4|TRBD1|TRBJ2-2
CASRDSGTGNTGELFF
TGTGCCAGCAGAGACTCCGGGACAGGGAACACCGGGGAGCTGTTTTTT
>.|TRBV18|TRBD1|TRBJ1-2
CASSPTTGGYGYTF
TGTGCCAGCTCACCAACCACAGGGGGCTATGGCTACACCTTC
>.|TRBV11-3|.|TRBJ2-7
CASSLDYSYEQYF
TGTGCCAGCAGTCTGGATTACTCCTACGAGCAGTACTTC
>.|TRBV29-1|.|TRBJ2-1
CSVATGSGLDEQFF
TGCAGCGTTGCAACAGGGAGTGGATTGGATGAGCAGTTCTTC
>many|TRBV2|.|TRBJ1-4
CASSESGTPGLEKLFF
TGTGCCAGCAGTGAATCCGGGACGCCCGGGTTGGAAAAACTGTTTTTT
>once|TRBV28|.|TRBJ2-3
CASSKRQNTDTQYF
TGTGCCAGCAGCAAAAGGCAAAACACAGATACGCAGTATTTT
>.|TRBV5-1|TRBD2|TRBJ2-3
CASSLGLAGVSTDTQYF
TGCGCCAGCAGCTTGGGGCTAGCGGGAGTTAGCACAGATACGCAGTATTTT
>.|TRBV28|TRBD2|TRBJ2-3
CASSDKREYTDTQYF
TGTGCCAGCAGTGATAAGCGGGAATACACAGATACGCAGTATTTT
>once|TRBV2|.|TRBJ2-1
CASSADSFNEQFF
TGTGCCAGCAGCGCGGACAGTTTTAATGAGCAGTTCTTC
>.|TRBV7-3|TRBD2|TRBJ2-7
CASSAGLGLAGGTYEQYF
TGTGCCAGCAGCGCAGGGTTGGGACTAGCGGGAGGTACCTACGAGCAGTACTTC
>many|TRBV6-5|.|TRBJ1-1
CASSYSIGVAGTEAFF
TGTGCCAGCAGTTACTCGATTGGGGTAGCGGGGACTGAAGCTTTCTTT
>.|TRBV11-2|.|TRBJ2-5
CASSLDRETQYF
TGTGCCAGCAGCTTAGACCGGGAGACCCAGTACTTC
>.|TRBV28|.|TRBJ2-7
CASSLEGSYEQYF
TGTGCCAGCAGTTTAGAGGGGTCCTACGAGCAGTACTTC
>.|TRBV29-1|.|TRBJ2-5
CSVEGGRRETQYF
TGCAGCGTTGAAGGGGGCCGCCGGGAGACCCAGTACTTC
>.|TRBV2|.|TRBJ1-2
CASSESRVQYGYTF
TGTGCCAGCAGTGAGTCGAGGGTTCAGTATGGCTACACCTTC
>few|TRBV18|.|TRBJ2-1
CASGPGALHNEQFF
TGTGCCAGTGGGCCCGGTGCTCTACACAATGAGCAGTTCTTC
>.|TRBV19|TRBD1|TRBJ1-4
CASREAGTVEKLFF
TGTGCCAGTAGGGAAGCCGGGACAGTTGAAAAACTGTTTTTT
>.|TRBV19|TRBD1|TRBJ1-2
CASSPDRLYGYTF
TGTGCCAGTAGTCCGGACAGGCTCTATGGCTACACCTTC
>.|TRBV6-1|.|TRBJ2-7
CASSAQLLGHPSYEQYF
TGTGCCAGCAGTGCCCAACTTTTAGGCCACCCCTCCTACGAGCAGTACTTC
>.|TRBV7-6|TRBD2|TRBJ2-2
CASSLGPGGTGELFF
TGTGCCAGCAGCCTTGGACCGGGGGGCACCGGGGAGCTGTTTTTT
>.|TRBV5-4|.|TRBJ2-7
CASSFSASYEQYF
TGTGCCAGCAGCTTCTCAGCATCCTACGAGCAGTACTTC
>.|TRBV15|TRBD1|TRBJ2-3
CATSRVTGEDTQYF
TGTGCCACCAGCAGAGTAACAGGGGAAGATACGCAGTATTTT
>.|TRBV18|.|TRBJ2-1
CASSPNLGNEQFF
TGTGCCAGCTCACCCAATCTCGGGAATGAGCAGTTCTTC
>.|TRBV7-2|TRBD2|TRBJ2-1
CASSAGLVNEQFF
TGTGCCAGCAGCGCGGGACTAGTCAATGAGCAGTTCTTC
>few|TRBV19|TRBD1|TRBJ1-1
CASSSRTGTEAFF
TGTGCCAGTAGTTCCAGGACAGGGACTGAAGCTTTCTTT
>few|TRBV30|.|TRBJ1-5
CAWSKGRVIQPQHF
TGTGCCTGGAGTAAGGGCAGGGTGATTCAGCCCCAGCATTTT
>.|TRBV5-1|TRBD2|TRBJ2-5
CASSLAQGLAGGLDF
TGCGCCAGCAGCTTGGCCCAGGGACTAGCGGGAGGGCTTGACTTC
>many|TRBV9|TRBD2|TRBJ2-7
CASSVGLAGGIYEQYF
TGTGCCAGCAGCGTAGGGCTAGCGGGAGGTATCTACGAGCAGTACTTC
>few|TRBV21-1|.|TRBJ1-3
CASSSSLGPAPAGNTIYF
TGTGCCAGCAGCTCGTCGCTGGGTCCAGCCCCTGCTGGAAACACCATATATTTT
>.|TRBV7-9|.|TRBJ2-7
CASSRDSLPYEQYF
TGTGCCAGCAGCCGAGACAGCCTCCCGTACGAGCAGTACTTC
>.|TRBV2|.|TRBJ1-5
CASMGLDQPQHF
TGTGCCAGCATGGGGTTGGATCAGCCCCAGCATTTT
>.|TRBV7-3|.|TRBJ2-3
CASSLMGQATDTQYF
TGTGCCAGCAGCTTAATGGGGCAGGCTACAGATACGCAGTATTTT
>.|TRBV29-1|TRBD1|TRBJ1-1
CSDRGQNTEAFF
TGCAGCGATAGGGGGCAGAACACTGAAGCTTTCTTT
>.|TRBV7-2|.|TRBJ2-1
CASTPHGPGVDNEQFF
TGTGCCAGCACACCGCATGGCCCGGGAGTAGACAATGAGCAGTTCTTC